This T cell receptor (beta chain) was profiled in a study of cytomegalovirus exposure and HLA in healthy donors. Study-wide points: HLA-A and HLA-B allele assignments for most subjects were reportedly predicted accurately using TCR beta sequences.

As regards this clone: Its antigen remains unknown.

Germline-derived CDR1 and CDR2 are MDHEN and SYDVKM. This CDR3 has 13 amino acids. V was cut by 2 bases and J by 7 bases, with 11 bases left in between. The PCR made use of 60 Vbeta and 13 Jbeta primers. Profiling relied on immunoSEQ multiplex PCR, and the TCRdb table lists in-frame clones only, not all of them. The sample contains around 200,000 clones, 75% to 90% of which appear only once. V gene TRBV28 combines with J gene TRBJ1-1; possibly TRBD1 for D (5 bases). This sequence was found in a woman aged 25-40 years in good health and CMV-seronegative. Sequencing input: PBMCs. This CDR3 reads CASSLLGAVEAFF. CDR3 coding DNA: TGTGCCAGCAGTTTACTAGGGGCTGTTGAAGCTTTCTTT.